The 4 T cell receptor beta chains presented below share a single source sample, sequenced in a study of blood T cell repertoires in COVID-19. Method: immunoSEQ multiplex PCR; TCRdb's copy keeps in-frame clones and lacks some. Among 150,000 to 200,000 clones, approximately 80% were seen once, and the ten largest hold roughly 14%. Sequencing was done on a sample of peripheral blood. The receptors stem from a man in his fifties who had recovered from COVID-19.

The chain employs TRBV12-5 and TRBJ1-5; perhaps TRBD1 as D (5 bases). The CDR3 is made up of 14 amino acids. Germline lookup yields CDR1 LGHNT and CDR2 FRNRAP. V shed 4 bases and J shed 6 bases, with 13 bases lying between them. The DNA of the CDR3 is TGTGCTAGTGGTTGGGGGGGTGCTGGTCAGCCCCAGCATTTT. This sequence encodes CASGWGGAGQPQHF.

This clone was observed once. V usage is TRBV9 and J usage is TRBJ2-3; the match to TRBD2 covers 8 bases. V lost 0 bases and J lost 6; bases outside the gene matches: 6. The length of the CDR3 is 15 residues. From germline, CDR1 is SGDLS and CDR2 YYNGEE. The CDR3 DNA is TGTGCCAGCAGCGTAGATACTAGCGGATGGGATACGCAGTATTTT. The encoded protein is CASSVDTSGWDTQYF.

In DNA form, the CDR3 reads TGTGCCAGCAGCTTCGGCGCAGGGAGGACAGATACGCAGTATTTT. This codes for CASSFGAGRTDTQYF. The rearrangement uses TRBV28 and TRBJ2-3, with D possibly TRBD2 on 6 matching bases. Germline V gene lookup returns CDR1 MDHEN and CDR2 SYDVKM. V gave up 6 bases and J gave up 3 bases, with 16 bases separating them. This CDR3 is 15 amino acids long.

The chain links TRBV19 to TRBJ2-1; weak D call: TRBD2 (5 bases). V lost 7 bases, J lost 9 bases, and 16 bases lay in between. CDR3 length: 13 residues. CDR1 is LNHDA and CDR2 is SQIVND in the germline V gene (reference sequence). CDR3 sequence: CASKGFGDPEQFF. CDR3 sequence (DNA): TGTGCCAGTAAGGGATTCGGGGATCCTGAGCAGTTCTTC. The whole variable domain, remainder taken from reference TRBV19 and TRBJ2-1, is DGGITQSPKYLFRKEGQNVTLSCEQNLNHDAMYWYRQDPGQGLRLIYYSQIVNDFQKGDIAEGYSVSREKKESFPLTVTSAQKNPTAFYLCASKGFGDPEQFFGPGTRLTVL.